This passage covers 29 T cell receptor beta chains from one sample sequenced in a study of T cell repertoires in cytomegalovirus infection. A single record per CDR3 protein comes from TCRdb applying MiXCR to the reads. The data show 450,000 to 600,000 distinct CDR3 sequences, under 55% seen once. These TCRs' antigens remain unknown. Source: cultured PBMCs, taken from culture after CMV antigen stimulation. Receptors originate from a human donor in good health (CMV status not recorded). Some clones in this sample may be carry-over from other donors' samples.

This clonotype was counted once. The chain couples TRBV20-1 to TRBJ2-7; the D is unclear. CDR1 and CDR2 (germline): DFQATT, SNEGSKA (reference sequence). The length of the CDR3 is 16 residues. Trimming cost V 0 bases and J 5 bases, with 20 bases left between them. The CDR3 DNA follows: TGCAGTGCTAGAGATCGTGGCCGCGGTACCATCGACGAGCAGTACTTC. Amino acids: CSARDRGRGTIDEQYF.

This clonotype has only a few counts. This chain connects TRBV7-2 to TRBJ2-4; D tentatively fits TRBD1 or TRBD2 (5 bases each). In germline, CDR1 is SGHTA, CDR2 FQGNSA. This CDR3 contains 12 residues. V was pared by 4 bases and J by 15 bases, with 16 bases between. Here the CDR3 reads CASSSTASLGYF. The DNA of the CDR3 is TGTGCCAGCAGCTCGACAGCATCACTAGGGTACTTC.

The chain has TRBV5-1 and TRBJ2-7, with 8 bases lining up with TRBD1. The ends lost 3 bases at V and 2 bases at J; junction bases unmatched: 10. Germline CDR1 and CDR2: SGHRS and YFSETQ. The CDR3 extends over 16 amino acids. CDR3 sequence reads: CASSSPRGQVTYEQYF. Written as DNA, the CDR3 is TGCGCCAGCAGCTCACCTCGGGGACAGGTCACCTACGAGCAGTACTTC.

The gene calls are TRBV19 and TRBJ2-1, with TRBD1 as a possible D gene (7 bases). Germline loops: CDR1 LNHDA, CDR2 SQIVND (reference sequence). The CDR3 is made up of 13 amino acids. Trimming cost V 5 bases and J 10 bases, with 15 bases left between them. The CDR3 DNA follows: TGTGCCAGTAGTTCAGGGGGGAGAAGCGAGCAGTTCTTC. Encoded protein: CASSSGGRSEQFF.

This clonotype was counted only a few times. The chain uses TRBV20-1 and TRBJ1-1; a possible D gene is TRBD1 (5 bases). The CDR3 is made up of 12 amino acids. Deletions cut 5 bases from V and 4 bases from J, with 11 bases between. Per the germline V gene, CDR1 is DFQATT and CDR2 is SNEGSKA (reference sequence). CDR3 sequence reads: CSARGVRTEAFF. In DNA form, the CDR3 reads TGCAGTGCTCGGGGGGTTCGCACTGAAGCTTTCTTT.

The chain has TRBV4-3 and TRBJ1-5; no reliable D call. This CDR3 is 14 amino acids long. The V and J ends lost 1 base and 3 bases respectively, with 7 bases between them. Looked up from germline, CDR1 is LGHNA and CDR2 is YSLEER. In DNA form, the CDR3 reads TGCGCCAGCAGCCAAGGCTTAATCAATCAGCCCCAGCATTTT. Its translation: CASSQGLINQPQHF.

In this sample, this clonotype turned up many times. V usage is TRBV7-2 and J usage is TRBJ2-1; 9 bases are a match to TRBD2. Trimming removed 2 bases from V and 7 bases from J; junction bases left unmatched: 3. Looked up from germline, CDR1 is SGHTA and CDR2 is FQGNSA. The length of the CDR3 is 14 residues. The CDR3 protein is CASSLLAGRNEQFF. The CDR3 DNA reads TGTGCCAGCAGCTTACTAGCGGGGAGGAATGAGCAGTTCTTC.

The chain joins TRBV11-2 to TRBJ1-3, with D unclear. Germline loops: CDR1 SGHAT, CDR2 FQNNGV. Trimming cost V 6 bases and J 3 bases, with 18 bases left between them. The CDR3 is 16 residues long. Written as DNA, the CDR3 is TGTGCCAGCAGGGGGTCCTACAAATCTATTGGAAACACCATATATTTT. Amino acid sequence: CASRGSYKSIGNTIYF.

CDR3 DNA: TGTGCCAGCAGCTTAGAGGGGGGCAGCCTAGCCGCCTACGAGCAGTACTTC. Translation gives CASSLEGGSLAAYEQYF. This rearrangement joins TRBV7-8 to TRBJ2-7, with D perhaps being TRBD1 or TRBD2 (6 bases each). V gave up 1 base and J gave up 2 bases, with 18 bases separating them. Germline V CDR1 and CDR2: SGHVS, FQNEAQ. The CDR3 is 17 amino acids.

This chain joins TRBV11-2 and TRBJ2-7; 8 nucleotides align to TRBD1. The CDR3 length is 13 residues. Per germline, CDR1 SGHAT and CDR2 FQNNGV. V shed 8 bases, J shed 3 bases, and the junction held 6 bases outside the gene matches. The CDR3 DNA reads TGTGCCAGCGGACAGGGACAGTTCTACGAGCAGTACTTC. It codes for CASGQGQFYEQYF.

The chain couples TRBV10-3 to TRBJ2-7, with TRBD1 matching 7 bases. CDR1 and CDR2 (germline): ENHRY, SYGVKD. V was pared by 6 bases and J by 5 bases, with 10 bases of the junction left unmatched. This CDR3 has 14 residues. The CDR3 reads CAIRAAQGQHEQYF. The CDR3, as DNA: TGTGCCATCAGAGCCGCACAGGGGCAGCACGAGCAGTACTTC.

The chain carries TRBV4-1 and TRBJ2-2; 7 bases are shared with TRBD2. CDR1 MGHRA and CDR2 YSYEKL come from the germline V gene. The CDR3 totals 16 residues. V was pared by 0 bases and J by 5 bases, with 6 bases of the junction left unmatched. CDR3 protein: CASSQDLLARTGELFF. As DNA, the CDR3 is TGCGCCAGCAGCCAAGATCTACTAGCGCGGACCGGGGAGCTGTTTTTT.

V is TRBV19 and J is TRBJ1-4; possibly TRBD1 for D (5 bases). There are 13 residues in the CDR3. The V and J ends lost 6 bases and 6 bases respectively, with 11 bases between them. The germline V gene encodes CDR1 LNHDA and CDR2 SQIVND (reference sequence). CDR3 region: CASSQGRHEKLFF. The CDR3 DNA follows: TGTGCCAGTAGCCAGGGTCGACATGAAAAACTGTTTTTT.

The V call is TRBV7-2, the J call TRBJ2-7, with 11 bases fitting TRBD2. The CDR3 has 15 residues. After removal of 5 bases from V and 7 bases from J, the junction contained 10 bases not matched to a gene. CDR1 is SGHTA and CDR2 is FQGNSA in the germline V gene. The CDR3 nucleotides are TGTGCCAGCAGCCCCCTAGGACTAGCGGGTGGAGAGCAGTACTTC. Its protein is CASSPLGLAGGEQYF.

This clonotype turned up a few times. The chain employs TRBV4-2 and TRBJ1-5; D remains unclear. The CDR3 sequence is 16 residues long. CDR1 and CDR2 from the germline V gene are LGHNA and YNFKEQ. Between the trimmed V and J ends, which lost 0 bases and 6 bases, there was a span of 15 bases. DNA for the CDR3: TGTGCCAGCAGCCAAGAAACCCAACCTTCCACTCAGCCCCAGCATTTT. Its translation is CASSQETQPSTQPQHF.

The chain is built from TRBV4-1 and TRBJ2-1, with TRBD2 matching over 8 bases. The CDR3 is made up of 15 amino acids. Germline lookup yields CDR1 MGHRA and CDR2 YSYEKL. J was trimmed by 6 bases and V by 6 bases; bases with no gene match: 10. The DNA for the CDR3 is TGCGCCAGCAGATTTGTCGGGGGGGATAGCAATGAGCAGTTCTTC. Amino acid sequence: CASRFVGGDSNEQFF.

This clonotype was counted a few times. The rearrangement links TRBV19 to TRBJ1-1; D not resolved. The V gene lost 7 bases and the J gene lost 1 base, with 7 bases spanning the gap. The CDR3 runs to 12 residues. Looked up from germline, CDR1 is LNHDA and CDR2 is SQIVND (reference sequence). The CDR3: CASTLGNTEAFF. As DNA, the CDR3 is TGTGCCAGTACCCTAGGGAACACTGAAGCTTTCTTT.

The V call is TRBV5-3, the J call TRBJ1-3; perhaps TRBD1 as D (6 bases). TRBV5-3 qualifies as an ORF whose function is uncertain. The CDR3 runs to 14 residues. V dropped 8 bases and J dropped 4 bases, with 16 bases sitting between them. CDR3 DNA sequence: TGTGCCAGCAGGAGAGGGGGGGCCGGAAACACCATATATTTT. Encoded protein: CASRRGGAGNTIYF.

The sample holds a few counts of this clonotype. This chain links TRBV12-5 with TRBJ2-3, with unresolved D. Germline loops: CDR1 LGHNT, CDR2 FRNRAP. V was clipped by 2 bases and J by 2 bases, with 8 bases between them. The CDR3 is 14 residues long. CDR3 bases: TGTGCTAGTGGTTTGCATACCGTCACAGATACGCAGTATTTT. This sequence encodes CASGLHTVTDTQYF.

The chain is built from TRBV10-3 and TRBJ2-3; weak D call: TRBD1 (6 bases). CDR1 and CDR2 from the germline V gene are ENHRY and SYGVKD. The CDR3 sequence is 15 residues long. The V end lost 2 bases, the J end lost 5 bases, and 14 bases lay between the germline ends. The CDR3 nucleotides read TGTGCCATCAGTGAGGAACGGACGACAGGAGATACGCAGTATTTT. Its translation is CAISEERTTGDTQYF.

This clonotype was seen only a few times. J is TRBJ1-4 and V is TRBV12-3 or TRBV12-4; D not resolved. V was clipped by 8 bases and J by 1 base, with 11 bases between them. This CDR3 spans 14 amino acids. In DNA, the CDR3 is TGTGCCAGCGGAATCTGGCTAACTAATGAAAAACTGTTTTTT. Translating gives CASGIWLTNEKLFF.

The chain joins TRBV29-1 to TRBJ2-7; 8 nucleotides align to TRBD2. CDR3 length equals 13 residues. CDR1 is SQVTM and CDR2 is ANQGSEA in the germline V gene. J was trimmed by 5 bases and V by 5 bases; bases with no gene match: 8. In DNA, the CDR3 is TGCAGCGTTCCCAGCGGGAGTGGGGACGAGCAGTACTTC. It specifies CSVPSGSGDEQYF.

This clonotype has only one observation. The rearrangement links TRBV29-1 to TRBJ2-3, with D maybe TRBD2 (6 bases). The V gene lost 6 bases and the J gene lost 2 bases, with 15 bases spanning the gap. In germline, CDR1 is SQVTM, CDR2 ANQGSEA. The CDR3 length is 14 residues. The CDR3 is CSVSTRGTTDTQYF. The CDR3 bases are TGCAGCGTCTCGACTAGAGGGACCACAGATACGCAGTATTTT.

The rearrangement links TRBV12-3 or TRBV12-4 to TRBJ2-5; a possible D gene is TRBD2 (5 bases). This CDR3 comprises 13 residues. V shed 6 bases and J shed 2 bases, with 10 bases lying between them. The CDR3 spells CASSVREQETQYF. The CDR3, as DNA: TGTGCCAGCAGCGTACGGGAACAAGAGACCCAGTACTTC.

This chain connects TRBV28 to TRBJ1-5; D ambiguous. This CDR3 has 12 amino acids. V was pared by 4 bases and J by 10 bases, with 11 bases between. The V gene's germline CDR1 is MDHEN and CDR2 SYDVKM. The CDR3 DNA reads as TGTGCCAGCAGTTCTGGTGAACAACCCCAGCATTTT. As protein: CASSSGEQPQHF.

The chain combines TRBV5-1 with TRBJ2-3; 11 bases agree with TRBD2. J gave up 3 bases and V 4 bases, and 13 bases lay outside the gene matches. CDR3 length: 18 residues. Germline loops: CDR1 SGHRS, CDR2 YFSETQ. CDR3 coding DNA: TGCGCCAGCAGCCGGGAGGCCGGGGGACTAGCGGCAACAGATACGCAGTATTTT. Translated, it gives CASSREAGGLAATDTQYF. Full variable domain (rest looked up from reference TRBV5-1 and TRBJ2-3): KAGVTQTPRYLIKTRGQQVTLSCSPISGHRSVSWYQQTPGQGLQFLFEYFSETQRNKGNFPGRFSGRQFSNSRSEMNVSTLELGDSALYLCASSREAGGLAATDTQYFGPGTRLTVL.

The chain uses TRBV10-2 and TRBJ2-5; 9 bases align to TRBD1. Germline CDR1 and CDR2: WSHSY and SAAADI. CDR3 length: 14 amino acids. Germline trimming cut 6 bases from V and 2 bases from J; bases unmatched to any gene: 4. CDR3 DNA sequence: TGCGCCAGCAGACGGACAGGGGAGCAAGAGACCCAGTACTTC. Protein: CASRRTGEQETQYF.

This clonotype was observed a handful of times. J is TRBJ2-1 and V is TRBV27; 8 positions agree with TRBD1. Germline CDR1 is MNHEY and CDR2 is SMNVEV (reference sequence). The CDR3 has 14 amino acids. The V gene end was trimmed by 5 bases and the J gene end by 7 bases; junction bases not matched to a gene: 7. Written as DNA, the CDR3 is TGTGCCAGCAGTCTCCGACAGGGGCCAAATGAGCAGTTCTTC. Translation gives CASSLRQGPNEQFF.

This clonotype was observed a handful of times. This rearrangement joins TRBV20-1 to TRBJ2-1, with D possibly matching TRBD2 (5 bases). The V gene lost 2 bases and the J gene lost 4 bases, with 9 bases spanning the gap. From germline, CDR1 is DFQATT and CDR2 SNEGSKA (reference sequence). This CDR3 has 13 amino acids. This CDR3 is CSARPRGYNEQFF. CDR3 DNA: TGCAGTGCTAGACCCCGAGGGTACAATGAGCAGTTCTTC.